This T cell receptor (beta chain) stems from a study of human T cells and chemical hapten exposure. A single record per CDR3 protein comes from TCRdb applying MiXCR to the RACE reads. This table has some 45,000 distinct CDR3 sequences, approximately 13% appearing once. Specified time point: pre-sensitization, week 0. Treatment in this sample: therapeutic diphenylcyclopropenone sensitization with weekly scalp DPC. Regarding this clonotype: A much larger clone is a single base away; this may be a read error.

The sequence came from a woman in her 30s with alopecia areata. Some clones in this sample may be carry-over from other donors' samples. Source: whole blood, taken in connection with sensitization to the hapten diphenylcyclopropenone (DPC).

The CDR3 nucleotides are TGTGCCAGCAGCCCTATTTTTACCGGGGAGCTGTCTTTT. Its translation: CASSPIFTGELSF. The chain employs TRBV7-2 and TRBJ2-2, with D maybe TRBD2 (5 bases). The germline V gene encodes CDR1 SGHTA and CDR2 FQGNSA. The length of the CDR3 is 13 residues.